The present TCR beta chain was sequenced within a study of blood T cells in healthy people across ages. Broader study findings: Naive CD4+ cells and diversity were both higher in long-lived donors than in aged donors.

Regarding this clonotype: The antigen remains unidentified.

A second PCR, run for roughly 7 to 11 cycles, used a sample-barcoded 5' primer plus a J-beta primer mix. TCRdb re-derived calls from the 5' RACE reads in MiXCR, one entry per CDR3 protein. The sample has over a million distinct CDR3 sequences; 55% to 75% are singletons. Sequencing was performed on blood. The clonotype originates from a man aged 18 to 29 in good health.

The CDR3 region is CSANVRDAASTDTQYF. CDR3 DNA: TGCAGTGCTAATGTCCGGGACGCTGCAAGCACAGATACGCAGTATTTT. V and J are TRBV20-1 and TRBJ2-3; D is perhaps TRBD1 or TRBD2 (5 bases each). This CDR3 region has 16 residues. V shed 4 bases and J shed 0 bases, with 17 bases lying between them. From germline, CDR1 is DFQATT and CDR2 SNEGSKA (reference sequence).